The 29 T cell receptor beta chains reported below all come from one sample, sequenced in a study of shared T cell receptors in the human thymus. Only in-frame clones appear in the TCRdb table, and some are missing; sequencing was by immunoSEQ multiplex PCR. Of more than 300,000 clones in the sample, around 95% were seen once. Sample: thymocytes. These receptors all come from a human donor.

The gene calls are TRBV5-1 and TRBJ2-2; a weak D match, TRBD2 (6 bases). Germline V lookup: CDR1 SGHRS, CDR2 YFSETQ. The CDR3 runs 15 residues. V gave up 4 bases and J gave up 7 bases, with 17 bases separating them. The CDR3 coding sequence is TGCGCCAGCAGCCGACCGGGAGTACTGTTCGGGGAGCTGTTTTTT. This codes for CASSRPGVLFGELFF.

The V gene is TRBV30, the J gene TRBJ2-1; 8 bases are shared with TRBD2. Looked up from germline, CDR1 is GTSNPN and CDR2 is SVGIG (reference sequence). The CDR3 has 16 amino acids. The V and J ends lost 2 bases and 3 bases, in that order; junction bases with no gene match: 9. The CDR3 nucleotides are TGTGCCTGGAGTCCATCTGGGCGGGAGGACTACAATGAGCAGTTCTTC. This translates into CAWSPSGREDYNEQFF.

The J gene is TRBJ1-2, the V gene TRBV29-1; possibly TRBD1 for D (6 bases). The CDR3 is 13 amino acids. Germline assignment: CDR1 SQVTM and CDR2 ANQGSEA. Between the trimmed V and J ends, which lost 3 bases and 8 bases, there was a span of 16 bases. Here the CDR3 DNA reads TGCAGCGTTGACAGTGGGTTTCAGGGGGGCTACACCTTC. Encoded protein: CSVDSGFQGGYTF.

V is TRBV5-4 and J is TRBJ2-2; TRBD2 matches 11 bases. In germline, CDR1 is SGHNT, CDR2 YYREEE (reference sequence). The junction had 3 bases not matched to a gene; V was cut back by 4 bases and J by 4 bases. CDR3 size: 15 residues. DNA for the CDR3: TGTGCCAGCAGCCTAGCGGGAGGTGTCACCGGGGAGCTGTTTTTT. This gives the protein CASSLAGGVTGELFF.

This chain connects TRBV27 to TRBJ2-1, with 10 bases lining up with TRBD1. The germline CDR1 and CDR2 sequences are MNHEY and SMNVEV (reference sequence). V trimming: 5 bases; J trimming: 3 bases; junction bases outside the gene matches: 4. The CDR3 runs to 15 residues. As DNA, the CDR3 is TGTGCCAGCAGTCCCCGGGACAGGGGCTACAATGAGCAGTTCTTC. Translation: CASSPRDRGYNEQFF.

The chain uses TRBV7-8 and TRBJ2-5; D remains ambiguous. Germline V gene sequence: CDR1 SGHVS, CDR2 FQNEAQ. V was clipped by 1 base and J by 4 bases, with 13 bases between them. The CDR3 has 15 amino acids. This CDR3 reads CASSLVGSALETQYF. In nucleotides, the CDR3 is TGTGCCAGCAGCTTAGTCGGTTCAGCCCTAGAGACCCAGTACTTC.

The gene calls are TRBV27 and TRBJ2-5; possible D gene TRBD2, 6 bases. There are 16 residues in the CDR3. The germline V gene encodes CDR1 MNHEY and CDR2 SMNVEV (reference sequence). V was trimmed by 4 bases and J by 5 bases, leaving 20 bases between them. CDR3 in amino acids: CASSSTAGHPRETQYF. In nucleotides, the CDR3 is TGTGCCAGCAGTTCCACGGCGGGGCATCCGAGGGAGACCCAGTACTTC.

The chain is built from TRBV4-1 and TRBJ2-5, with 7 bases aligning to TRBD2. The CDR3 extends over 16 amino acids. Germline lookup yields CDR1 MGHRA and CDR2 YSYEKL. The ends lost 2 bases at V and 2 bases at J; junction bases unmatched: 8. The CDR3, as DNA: TGCGCCAGCAGCCAAAGCAAAAGGGAGGGGCAAGAGACCCAGTACTTC. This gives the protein CASSQSKREGQETQYF.

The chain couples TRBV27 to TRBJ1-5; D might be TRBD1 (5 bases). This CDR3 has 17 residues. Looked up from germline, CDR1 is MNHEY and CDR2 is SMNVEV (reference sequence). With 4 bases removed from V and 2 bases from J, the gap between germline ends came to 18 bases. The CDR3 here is CASSSGREVRRNQPQHF. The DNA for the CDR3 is TGTGCCAGCAGTTCGGGCAGGGAAGTTAGGCGCAATCAGCCCCAGCATTTT.

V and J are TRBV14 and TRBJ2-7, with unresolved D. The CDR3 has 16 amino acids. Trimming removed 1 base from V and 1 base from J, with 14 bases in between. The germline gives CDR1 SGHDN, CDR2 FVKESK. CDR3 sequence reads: CASSQGVESPSYEQYF. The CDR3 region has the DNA TGTGCCAGCAGCCAAGGGGTAGAGTCGCCATCCTACGAGCAGTACTTC.

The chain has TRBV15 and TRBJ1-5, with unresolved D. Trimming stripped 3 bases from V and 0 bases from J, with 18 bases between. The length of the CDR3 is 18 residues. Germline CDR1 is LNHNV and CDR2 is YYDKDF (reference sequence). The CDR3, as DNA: TGTGCCACCAGCAGTCCTGAGGGAAATATGTATAGCAATCAGCCCCAGCATTTT. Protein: CATSSPEGNMYSNQPQHF.

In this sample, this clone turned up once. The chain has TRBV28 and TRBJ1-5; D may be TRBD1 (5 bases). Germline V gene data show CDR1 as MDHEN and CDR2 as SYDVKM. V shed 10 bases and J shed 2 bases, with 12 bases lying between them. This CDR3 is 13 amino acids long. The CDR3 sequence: CATVGLCNQPQHF. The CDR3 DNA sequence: TGTGCCACCGTGGGACTGTGCAATCAGCCCCAGCATTTT.

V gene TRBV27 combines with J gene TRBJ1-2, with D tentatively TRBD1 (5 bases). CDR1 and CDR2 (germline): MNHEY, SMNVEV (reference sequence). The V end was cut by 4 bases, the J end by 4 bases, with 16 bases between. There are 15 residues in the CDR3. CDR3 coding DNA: TGTGCCAGCAGTTCTAGCCCCAGGGATACCTATGGCTACACCTTC. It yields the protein CASSSSPRDTYGYTF.

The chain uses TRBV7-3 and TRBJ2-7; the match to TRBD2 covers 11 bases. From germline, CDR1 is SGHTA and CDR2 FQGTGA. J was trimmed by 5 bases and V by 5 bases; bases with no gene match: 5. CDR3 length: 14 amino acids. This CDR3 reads CASSKTSGSDEQYF. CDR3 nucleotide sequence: TGTGCCAGCAGCAAAACTAGCGGGAGCGACGAGCAGTACTTC.

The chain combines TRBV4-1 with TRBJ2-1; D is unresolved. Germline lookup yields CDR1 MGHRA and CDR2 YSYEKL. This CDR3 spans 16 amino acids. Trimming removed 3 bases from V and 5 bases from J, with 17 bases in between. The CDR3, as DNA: TGCGCCAGCAGCCACAACGACACAAACCCGAACAATGAGCAGTTCTTC. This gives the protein CASSHNDTNPNNEQFF.

The CDR3, as DNA: TGCGCCAGCAGCTTGGAGGTTTTGGGGGGGCGCAGCACTGAAGCTTTCTTT. This sequence encodes CASSLEVLGGRSTEAFF. V gene TRBV5-1 combines with J gene TRBJ1-1; D might be TRBD1 (6 bases). The CDR3 contains 17 residues. The germline V gene has CDR1 SGHRS and CDR2 YFSETQ. Trimming took 0 bases from V and 4 from J, leaving 19 bases between them. The complete variable domain, with remaining parts taken from reference TRBV5-1 and TRBJ1-1, reads KAGVTQTPRYLIKTRGQQVTLSCSPISGHRSVSWYQQTPGQGLQFLFEYFSETQRNKGNFPGRFSGRQFSNSRSEMNVSTLELGDSALYLCASSLEVLGGRSTEAFFGQGTRLTVV.

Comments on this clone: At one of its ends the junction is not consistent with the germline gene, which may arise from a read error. The CDR3 reads CASSLFKGPGYGYTF. CDR3 coding DNA: TGTGCTAGCAGCTTATTTAAGGGACCGGGGTATGGCTACACCTTC. The chain is built from TRBV7-7 and TRBJ1-2, with D perhaps matching TRBD1 (5 bases). Germline V gene sequence: CDR1 SSHAT, CDR2 FNYEAQ (reference sequence). The CDR3 length is 15 residues. Together with reference TRBV7-7 and TRBJ1-2, the CDR3 gives the full variable domain: GAGVSQSPRYKVTKRGQDVTLRCDPISSHATLYWYQQALGQGPEFLTYFNYEAQPDKSGLPSDRFSAERPEGSISTLTIQRTEQRDSAMYRCASSLFKGPGYGYTFGSGTRLTVV.

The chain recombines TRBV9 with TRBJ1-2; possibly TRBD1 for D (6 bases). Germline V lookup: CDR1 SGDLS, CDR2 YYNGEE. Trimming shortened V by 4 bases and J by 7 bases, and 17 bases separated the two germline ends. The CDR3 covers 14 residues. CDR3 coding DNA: TGTGCCAGCAGCCCCCGAGTCAGGGGCCTTGGCTACACCTTC. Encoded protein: CASSPRVRGLGYTF.

CDR3 in DNA: TGTGCCAGCAGTGTATCAGCGGGGTGGGACGAGCAGTACTTC. As protein: CASSVSAGWDEQYF. This chain links TRBV25-1 with TRBJ2-7; 7 nucleotides line up with TRBD2. From germline, CDR1 is MGHDK and CDR2 SYGVNS. CDR3 length: 14 residues. Trimming at V came to 4 bases and at J to 5 bases, leaving 8 bases not matched to a gene.

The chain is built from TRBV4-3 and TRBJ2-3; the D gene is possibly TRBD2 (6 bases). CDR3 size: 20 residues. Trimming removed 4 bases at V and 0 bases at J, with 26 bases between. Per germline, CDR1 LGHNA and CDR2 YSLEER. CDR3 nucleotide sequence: TGCGCCAGCAGCCGCCAGAGGGCTAGTAGCGGAAATACTAGCACAGATACGCAGTATTTT. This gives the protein CASSRQRASSGNTSTDTQYF.

CDR3 residues: CASSFNRVYEQYF. The CDR3 coding sequence is TGTGCCAGCAGTTTCAACAGGGTTTACGAGCAGTACTTC. The rearrangement joins TRBV28 to TRBJ2-7, with TRBD1 as a possible D gene (6 bases). CDR3 length: 13 amino acids. In germline, CDR1 is MDHEN, CDR2 SYDVKM. The V end lost 3 bases, the J end lost 4 bases, and 10 bases lay between the germline ends.

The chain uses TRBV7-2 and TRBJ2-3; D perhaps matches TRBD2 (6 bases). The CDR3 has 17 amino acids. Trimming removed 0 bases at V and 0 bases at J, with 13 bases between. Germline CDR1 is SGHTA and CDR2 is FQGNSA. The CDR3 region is CASSLAAGTASTDTQYF. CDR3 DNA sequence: TGTGCCAGCAGCTTAGCGGCGGGGACGGCTAGCACAGATACGCAGTATTTT.

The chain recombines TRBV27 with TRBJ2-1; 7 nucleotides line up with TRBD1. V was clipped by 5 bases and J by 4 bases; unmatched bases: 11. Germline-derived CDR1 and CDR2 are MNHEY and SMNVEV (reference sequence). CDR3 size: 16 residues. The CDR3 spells CASSPPTGRGYNEQFF. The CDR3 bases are TGTGCCAGCAGTCCCCCGACAGGGAGAGGATACAATGAGCAGTTCTTC.

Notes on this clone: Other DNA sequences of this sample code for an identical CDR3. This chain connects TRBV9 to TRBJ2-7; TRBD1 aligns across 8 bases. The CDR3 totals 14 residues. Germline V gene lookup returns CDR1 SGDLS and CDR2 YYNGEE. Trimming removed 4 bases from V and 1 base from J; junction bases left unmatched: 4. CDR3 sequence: CASSPRDRSYEQYF. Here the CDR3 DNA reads TGTGCCAGCAGCCCCCGGGACAGGTCCTACGAGCAGTACTTC.

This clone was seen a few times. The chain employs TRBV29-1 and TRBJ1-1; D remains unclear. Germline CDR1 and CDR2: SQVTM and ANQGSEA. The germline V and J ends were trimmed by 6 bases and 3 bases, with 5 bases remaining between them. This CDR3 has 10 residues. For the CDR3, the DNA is TGCAGCGTACGGGACACTGAAGCTTTCTTT. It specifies CSVRDTEAFF.

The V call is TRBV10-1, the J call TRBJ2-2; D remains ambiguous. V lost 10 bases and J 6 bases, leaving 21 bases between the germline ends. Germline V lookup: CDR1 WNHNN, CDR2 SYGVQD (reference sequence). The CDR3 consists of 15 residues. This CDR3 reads CATKLPGRCAGELFF. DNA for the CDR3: TGCGCCACCAAACTCCCGGGCAGGTGCGCCGGGGAGCTGTTTTTT.

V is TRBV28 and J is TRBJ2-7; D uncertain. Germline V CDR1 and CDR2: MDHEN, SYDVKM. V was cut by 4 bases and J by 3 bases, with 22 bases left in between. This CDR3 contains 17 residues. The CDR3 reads CASSSPSYTEPYYEQYF. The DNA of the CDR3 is TGTGCCAGCAGTTCGCCGTCATACACCGAACCCTACTACGAGCAGTACTTC.

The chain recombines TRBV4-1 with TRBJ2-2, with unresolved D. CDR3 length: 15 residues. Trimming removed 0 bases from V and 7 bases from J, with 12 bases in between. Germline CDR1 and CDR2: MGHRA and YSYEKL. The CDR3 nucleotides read TGCGCCAGCAGCCAAGAATGGATGTGGCTCGGGGAGCTGTTTTTT. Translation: CASSQEWMWLGELFF.

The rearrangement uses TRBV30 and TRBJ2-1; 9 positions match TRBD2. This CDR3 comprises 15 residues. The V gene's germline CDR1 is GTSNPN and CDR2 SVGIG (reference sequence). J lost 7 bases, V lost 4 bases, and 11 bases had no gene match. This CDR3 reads CAWTLFAGGHNEQFF. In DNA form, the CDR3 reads TGTGCCTGGACCCTCTTCGCGGGAGGGCATAATGAGCAGTTCTTC.